The following is a TCR beta chain sequence with its context. With 4 bases clipped from V and 10 bases from J, the junction kept 11 bases outside the gene matches. Germline V gene lookup returns CDR1 SEHNR and CDR2 FQNEAQ (reference sequence). The CDR3 consists of 15 residues. Profiled with immunoSEQ multiplex PCR; TCRdb holds only in-frame clones, not every one. This table has 35,000 to 45,000 clones, around 90% appearing once. This sample is drawn from a study of PD-L1 blockade in urothelial cancer. Overall study context: Starting around 2014, patients were given atezolizumab (1,200 mg intravenously every 3 weeks). Researchers looked at the blood 3 weeks (second dose) and 6 weeks after treatment began. T cells were recovered from blood samples at a median of roughly 150,000.

The number of samples from each patient was between 1 and 8, taken pretreatment and on-treatment. The receptor comes from a woman in her sixties with urothelial cancer. This rearrangement joins TRBV7-9 to TRBJ1-5, with 9 bases that match TRBD1. This specimen consisted of PBMCs, obtained around atezolizumab (anti-PD-L1) treatment. CDR3 DNA: TGTGCCAGCAGCTCAGATTGGACAGGGGATATTCCCCAGCATTTT. Translating it yields CASSSDWTGDIPQHF.